Below, 15 T cell receptor beta chains from the same sample are listed, as sequenced in a study of T cells after yellow fever vaccination. TCRdb re-derived calls from the 5' RACE reads in MiXCR, one entry per CDR3 protein. The sample has some 320,000 distinct CDR3 sequences, roughly 9.4% seen once. The sequencing here drew on PBMCs, taken on the day of the first yellow fever vaccination. These receptors were taken from a man between 18 and 29 years old who received the YFV17D yellow fever vaccine.

This clonotype occurred a few times. This chain's CDR3 is CASSVASNTGELFF. The DNA for the CDR3 is TGTGCCAGCAGTGTAGCTTCGAACACCGGGGAGCTGTTTTTT. This chain uses TRBV6-1 with TRBJ2-2; no reliable D call. CDR1 is MNHNS and CDR2 is SASEGT in the germline V gene. The CDR3 consists of 14 residues. Trimming took off 4 bases at V and 0 bases at J, with 6 bases between the two ends.

This clonotype was detected only a few times. V and J are TRBV13 and TRBJ2-2; 10 bases align to TRBD1. The CDR3 is 16 amino acids. Germline assignment: CDR1 PRHDT and CDR2 FYEKMQ (reference sequence). The V segment lost 4 bases and the J segment 3 bases; nucleotides outside the gene matches: 5. The CDR3 spells CASSSQDRGHTGELFF. As DNA, the CDR3 is TGTGCCAGCAGCTCCCAAGACAGGGGGCACACCGGGGAGCTGTTTTTT. Supplemented by reference TRBV13 and TRBJ2-2, the full variable domain reads AAGVIQSPRHLIKEKRETATLKCYPIPRHDTVYWYQQGPGQDPQFLISFYEKMQSDKGSIPDRFSAQQFSDYHSELNMSSLELGDSALYFCASSSQDRGHTGELFFGEGSRLTVL.

This clonotype was seen only a few times. This chain joins TRBV7-2 and TRBJ2-7; no firm D call. The germline gives CDR1 SGHTA, CDR2 FQGNSA. Trimming pared 2 bases from V and 0 bases from J, leaving 5 bases between. The CDR3 is 13 amino acids. The CDR3, as DNA: TGTGCCAGCAGCTTAACACACTCCTACGAGCAGTACTTC. Its translation: CASSLTHSYEQYF.

This clonotype was detected a few times. The rearrangement joins TRBV18 to TRBJ2-7; D perhaps matches TRBD1 (5 bases). V lost 1 base and J lost 3, with 10 bases in between. The germline CDR1 and CDR2 sequences are KGHSH and LQKENI. This CDR3 is built from 14 residues. CDR3 coding DNA: TGTGCCAGCTCACCACAGGGGATGGACTACGAGCAGTACTTC. It translates to CASSPQGMDYEQYF.

The rearrangement joins TRBV5-1 to TRBJ2-3; D uncertain. Per the germline V gene, CDR1 is SGHRS and CDR2 is YFSETQ. CDR3 length equals 13 residues. The V and J ends lost 4 bases and 4 bases respectively, with 10 bases between them. The CDR3 here is CASSPTSADTQYF. Written as DNA, the CDR3 is TGCGCCAGCAGCCCCACCAGCGCAGATACGCAGTATTTT.

The chain uses TRBV30 and TRBJ1-2, with D uncertain. The CDR3 spans 12 residues. Trimming cost V 4 bases and J 1 base, with 7 bases left between them. Germline-derived CDR1 and CDR2 are GTSNPN and SVGIG (reference sequence). The CDR3: CAWNAGNYGYTF. Written as DNA, the CDR3 is TGTGCCTGGAACGCGGGTAACTATGGCTACACCTTC.

The gene calls are TRBV15 and TRBJ1-6; D unresolved. The CDR3 length is 14 residues. The V end was cut by 5 bases, the J end by 6 bases, with 11 bases between. Per the germline V gene, CDR1 is LNHNV and CDR2 is YYDKDF (reference sequence). CDR3: CATSQRRLNSPLHF. The CDR3 nucleotides are TGTGCCACCAGCCAACGGAGACTTAATTCACCCCTCCACTTT.

This clonotype has a handful of counts. The chain is built from TRBV2 and TRBJ2-5; no clear D. The germline CDR1 and CDR2 sequences are SNHLY and FYNNEI. The CDR3 consists of 14 residues. Trimming shortened V by 0 bases and J by 2 bases, and 7 bases separated the two germline ends. CDR3 sequence reads: CASSEALLQETQYF. The DNA of the CDR3 is TGTGCCAGCAGTGAAGCGCTTTTGCAAGAGACCCAGTACTTC.

The table lists this clonotype with a few counts. The gene calls are TRBV5-4 and TRBJ2-6, with 7 bases aligning to TRBD2. Germline V gene data show CDR1 as SGHNT and CDR2 as YYREEE (reference sequence). The CDR3 contains 16 residues. Unmatched junction bases numbered 4, after V lost 0 bases and J lost 4 bases. CDR3 sequence (DNA): TGTGCCAGCAGCTTGGCCGGGGGGACCGGGGCCAACGTCCTGACTTTC. It specifies CASSLAGGTGANVLTF.

The chain employs TRBV7-9 and TRBJ1-2; a weak D match, TRBD1 (5 bases). The CDR3 consists of 16 residues. The V end was cut by 5 bases, the J end by 4 bases, with 20 bases between. Germline V gene data show CDR1 as SEHNR and CDR2 as FQNEAQ (reference sequence). The CDR3 loop reads CASSTTIRGTFYGYTF. DNA of the CDR3: TGTGCCAGCAGCACGACCATACGGGGCACCTTCTATGGCTACACCTTC.

This clonotype was seen many times. The chain uses TRBV4-3 and TRBJ1-2, with unresolved D. The CDR3 extends over 13 amino acids. Germline CDR1 LGHNA, CDR2 YSLEER. The V gene lost 4 bases and the J gene lost 7 bases, with 13 bases spanning the gap. This CDR3 reads CASSPTVAGGYTF. The CDR3 nucleotides read TGCGCCAGCAGCCCGACCGTTGCTGGTGGCTACACCTTC.

This clonotype was recorded a few times. The chain joins TRBV20-1 to TRBJ2-5; D possibly corresponds to TRBD1 (5 bases). Germline V gene sequence: CDR1 DFQATT, CDR2 SNEGSKA (reference sequence). The V end was cut by 3 bases, the J end by 5 bases, with 16 bases between. The CDR3 loop spans 14 amino acids. This CDR3 reads CSARILGVWETQYF. The CDR3 DNA is TGCAGTGCTAGGATCCTAGGGGTTTGGGAGACCCAGTACTTC.

The chain recombines TRBV5-1 with TRBJ1-6; possibly TRBD1 for D (5 bases). Germline values: CDR1 SGHRS, CDR2 YFSETQ. Trimming removed 3 bases from V and 6 bases from J, with 13 bases in between. There are 15 residues in the CDR3. The CDR3 DNA is TGCGCCAGCAGCTCTACAGGACATCTTAATTCACCCCTCCACTTT. This translates into CASSSTGHLNSPLHF.

This clonotype occurred many times. The V call is TRBV5-6, the J call TRBJ2-3, with D possibly TRBD1 on 6 matching bases. Germline V gives CDR1 SGHDT, CDR2 YYEEEE. The CDR3 loop spans 13 amino acids. V shed 3 bases and J shed 8 bases, with 13 bases lying between them. CDR3 sequence: CASSSPPQGTQYF. The CDR3 DNA follows: TGTGCCAGCAGCTCCCCCCCACAGGGTACGCAGTATTTT.

The chain joins TRBV5-1 to TRBJ1-2, with a possible D match to TRBD1 (6 bases). V gave up 4 bases and J gave up 1 base, with 11 bases separating them. The CDR3 totals 14 residues. Germline-derived CDR1 and CDR2 are SGHRS and YFSETQ. The CDR3 here is CASSRGDDNYGYTF. As DNA, the CDR3 is TGCGCCAGCAGCAGGGGGGACGATAACTATGGCTACACCTTC.